Sequencing of this TCR beta chain was carried out in a study of cytomegalovirus exposure and HLA in healthy donors. General study findings and limits: About 180 TCR beta chains were listed as cytomegalovirus-associated.

A note on this clone: Its target is not known.

The table came from immunoSEQ multiplex PCR; TCRdb's copy has only in-frame clones and leaves some out. Among 120,000 to 150,000 clones, 85% to 90% were seen once, and the ten largest hold about 3%. The CDR3 is made up of 15 amino acids. Trimming pared 0 bases from V and 3 bases from J, leaving 12 bases between. Germline V gene lookup returns CDR1 ENHRY and CDR2 SYGVKD. The sequenced sample was PBMCs. This receptor was taken from a woman aged 18-30 years in good health and CMV-seropositive. V gene TRBV10-3 combines with J gene TRBJ2-7, with D hard to call. CDR3 amino acids: CAISESGAASYEQYF. CDR3 nucleotides: TGTGCCATCAGTGAGTCGGGCGCAGCCAGCTACGAGCAGTACTTC.